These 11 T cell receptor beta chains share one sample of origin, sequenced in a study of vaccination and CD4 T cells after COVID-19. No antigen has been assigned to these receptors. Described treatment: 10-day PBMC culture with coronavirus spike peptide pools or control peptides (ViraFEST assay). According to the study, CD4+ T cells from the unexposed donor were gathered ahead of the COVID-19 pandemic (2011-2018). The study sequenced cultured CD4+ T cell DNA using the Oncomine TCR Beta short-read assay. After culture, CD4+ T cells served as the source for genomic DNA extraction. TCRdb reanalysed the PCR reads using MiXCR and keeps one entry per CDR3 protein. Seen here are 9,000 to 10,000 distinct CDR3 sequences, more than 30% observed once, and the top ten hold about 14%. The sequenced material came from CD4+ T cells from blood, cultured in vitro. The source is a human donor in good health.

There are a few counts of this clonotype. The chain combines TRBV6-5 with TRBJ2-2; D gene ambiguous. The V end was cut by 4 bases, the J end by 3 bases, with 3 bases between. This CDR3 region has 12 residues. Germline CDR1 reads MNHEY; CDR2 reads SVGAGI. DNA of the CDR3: TGTGCCAGCAGTTCTTACACCGGGGAGCTGTTTTTT. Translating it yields CASSSYTGELFF.

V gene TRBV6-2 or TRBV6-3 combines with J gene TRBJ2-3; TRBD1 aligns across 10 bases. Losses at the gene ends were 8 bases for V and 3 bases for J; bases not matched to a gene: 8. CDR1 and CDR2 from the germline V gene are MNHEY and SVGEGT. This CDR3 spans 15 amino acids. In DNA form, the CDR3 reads TGTGCCAGCGGATTGACAGGGGGCGCGACAGATACGCAGTATTTT. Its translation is CASGLTGGATDTQYF.

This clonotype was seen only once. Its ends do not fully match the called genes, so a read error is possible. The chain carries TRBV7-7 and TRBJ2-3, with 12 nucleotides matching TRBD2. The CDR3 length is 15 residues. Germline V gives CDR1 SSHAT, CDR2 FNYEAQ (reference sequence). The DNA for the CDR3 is TGTGCTAGCAGCCTAGCGGGAGGGCGGGCAGATACGCAGTATTTT. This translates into CASSLAGGRADTQYF.

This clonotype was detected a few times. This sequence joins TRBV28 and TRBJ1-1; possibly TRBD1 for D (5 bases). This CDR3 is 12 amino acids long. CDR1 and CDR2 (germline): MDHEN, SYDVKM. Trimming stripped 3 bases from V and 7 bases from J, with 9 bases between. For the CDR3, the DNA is TGTGCCAGCAGTTTTGGGGGAAGTGAAGCTTTCTTT. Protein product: CASSFGGSEAFF. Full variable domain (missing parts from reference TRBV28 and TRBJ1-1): DVKVTQSSRYLVKRTGEKVFLECVQDMDHENMFWYRQDPGLGLRLIYFSYDVKMKEKGDIPEGYSVSREKKERFSLILESASTNQTSMYLCASSFGGSEAFFGQGTRLTVV.

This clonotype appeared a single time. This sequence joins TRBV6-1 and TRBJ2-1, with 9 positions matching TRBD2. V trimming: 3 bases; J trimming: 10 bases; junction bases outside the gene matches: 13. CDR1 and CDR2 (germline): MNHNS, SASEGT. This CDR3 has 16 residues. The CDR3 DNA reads TGTGCCAGCAGTGACCCGGAGGTAGCGGGAGTAAGGGAGCAGTTCTTC. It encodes CASSDPEVAGVREQFF.

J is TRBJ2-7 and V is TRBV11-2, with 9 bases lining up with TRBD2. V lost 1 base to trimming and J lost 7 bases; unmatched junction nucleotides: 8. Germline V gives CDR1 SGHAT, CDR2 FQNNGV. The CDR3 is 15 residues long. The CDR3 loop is CASSLVLAGEGEQYF. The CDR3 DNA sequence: TGTGCCAGCAGCTTAGTCTTAGCGGGAGAGGGAGAGCAGTACTTC.

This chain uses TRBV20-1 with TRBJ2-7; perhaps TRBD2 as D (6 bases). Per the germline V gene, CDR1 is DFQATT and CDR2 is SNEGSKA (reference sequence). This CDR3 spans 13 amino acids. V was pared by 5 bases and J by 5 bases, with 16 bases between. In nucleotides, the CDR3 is TGCAGTGCTCCAACCGGGACTCGGAACGAGCAGTACTTC. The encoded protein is CSAPTGTRNEQYF.

CDR3 loop: CASSPGSEAFF. The CDR3 nucleotides read TGTGCCAGCAGTCCGGGAAGTGAAGCTTTCTTT. The V gene is TRBV25-1, the J gene TRBJ1-1; unclear D gene. Germline lookup yields CDR1 MGHDK and CDR2 SYGVNS. The CDR3 contains 11 residues. Trimming took 5 bases from V and 7 from J, leaving 8 bases between them.

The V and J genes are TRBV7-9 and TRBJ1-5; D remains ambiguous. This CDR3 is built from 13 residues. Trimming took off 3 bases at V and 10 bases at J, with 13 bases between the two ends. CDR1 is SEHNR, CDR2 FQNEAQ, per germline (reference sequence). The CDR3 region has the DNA TGTGCCAGCAGCTTGGAGACGAACACACCCCAGCATTTT. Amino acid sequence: CASSLETNTPQHF. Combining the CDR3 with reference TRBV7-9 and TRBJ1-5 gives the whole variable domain DTGVSQNPRHKITKRGQNVTFRCDPISEHNRLYWYRQTLGQGPEFLTYFQNEAQLEKSRLLSDRFSAERPKGSFSTLEIQRTEQGDSAMYLCASSLETNTPQHFGDGTRLSIL.

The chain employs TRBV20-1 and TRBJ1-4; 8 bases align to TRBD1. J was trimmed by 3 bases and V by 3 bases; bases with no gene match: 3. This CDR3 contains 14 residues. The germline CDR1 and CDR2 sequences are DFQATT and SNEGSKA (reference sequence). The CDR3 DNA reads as TGCAGTGCTAGCCAGGGGGCTTCTAATGAAAAACTGTTTTTT. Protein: CSASQGASNEKLFF.

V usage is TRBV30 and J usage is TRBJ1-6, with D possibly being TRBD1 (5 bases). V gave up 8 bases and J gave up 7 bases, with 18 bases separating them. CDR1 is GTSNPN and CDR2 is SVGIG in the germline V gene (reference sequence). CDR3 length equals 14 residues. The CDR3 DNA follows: TGTGCCAGAAGGTGGAAGGAGGGGAATTCACCCCTCCACTTT. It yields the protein CARRWKEGNSPLHF.